This T cell receptor (beta chain) appears in the sequencing data of a study of neurological immune-mediated disorders. One entry per CDR3 protein, called by TCRdb with MiXCR from the 5' RACE reads. The data contain around 100,000 distinct CDR3 sequences, roughly 10% of them singletons. The CDR3 covers 15 residues. The germline gives CDR1 SGHNT, CDR2 YENEEA. Trimming cost V 2 bases and J 5 bases, with 13 bases left between them. Time point of the sample: longitudinal time-point 3. The unsorted libraries were made from 2 million PBMCs kept at -80 C. In this sample, this clonotype turned up a few times. The receptor's source is a female donor with HTLV-1-associated myelopathy (HAM/TSP). The sample comprised PBMCs. The chain employs TRBV11-3 and TRBJ2-1, with D perhaps matching TRBD1 (6 bases). This chain's CDR3 is CASSLRGQSHNEQFF. The CDR3 DNA reads TGTGCCAGCAGCTTAAGAGGACAGTCCCACAATGAGCAGTTCTTC.